The clone carrying this T cell receptor beta chain appeared many times. The antigen is undetermined. RNA transcripts provided the source from which TCR beta CDR3 regions were amplified. An initial round of RT-PCR targeting the TCR CDR3 relied on the HTBI primer set. TCRdb redid the calling of the multiplex PCR reads with MiXCR, one entry per CDR3 protein. The top ten hold around a third of the sample, which has about 350,000 distinct CDR3 sequences, roughly 15% seen once. The blood sample was taken at first hyperthyroidism diagnosis, before any ophthalmopathy symptoms. Fresh peripheral blood, 10 ml, yielded the PBMCs. This sample stems from a study of T cells in Graves' hyperthyroidism and ophthalmopathy. V was cut by 1 base and J by 8 bases, with 17 bases left in between. This CDR3 region has 15 residues. Germline V gene sequence: CDR1 SEHNR, CDR2 FQNEAQ (reference sequence). Whole-study findings and limits: For ophthalmopathy, model prediction preceded onset by a median about 6 months.

The receptor was derived from a woman under 40 with Graves' hyperthyroidism that later progressed to Graves' ophthalmopathy. Sequencing input: blood. The V and J genes are TRBV7-9 and TRBJ1-1; unclear D gene. CDR3 nucleotides: TGTGCCAGCAGCTTAGTAACGGACCCTGGGCAGGAAGCTTTCTTT. Translation gives CASSLVTDPGQEAFF.